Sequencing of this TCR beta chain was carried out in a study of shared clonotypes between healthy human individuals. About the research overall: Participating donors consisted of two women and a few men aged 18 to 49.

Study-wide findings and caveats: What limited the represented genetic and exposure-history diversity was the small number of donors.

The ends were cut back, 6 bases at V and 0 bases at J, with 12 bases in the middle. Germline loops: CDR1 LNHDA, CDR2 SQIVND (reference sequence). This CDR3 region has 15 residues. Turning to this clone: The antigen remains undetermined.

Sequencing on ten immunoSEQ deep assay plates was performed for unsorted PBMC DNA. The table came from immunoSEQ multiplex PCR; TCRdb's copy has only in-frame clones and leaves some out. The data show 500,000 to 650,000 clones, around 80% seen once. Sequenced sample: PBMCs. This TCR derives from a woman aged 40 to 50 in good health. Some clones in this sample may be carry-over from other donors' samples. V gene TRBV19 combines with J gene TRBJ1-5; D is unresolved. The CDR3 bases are TGTGCCAGTAGGGGTAATCCCTATAGCAATCAGCCCCAGCATTTT. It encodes CASRGNPYSNQPQHF.